This TCR beta chain was found in a study of long-term antiretroviral therapy in people with HIV. Sequencing relied on immunoSEQ assay v3.0, run at survey level. Generated by immunoSEQ multiplex PCR, the TCRdb table keeps only in-frame clones and is missing some. Of 30,000 to 40,000 clones in the sample, 83% were seen once. The CDR3 loop spans 14 amino acids. Germline CDR1 SGHRS, CDR2 YFSETQ. The V end was cut by 0 bases, the J end by 6 bases, with 13 bases between. The clonotype originates from a man younger than 35 with HIV. V gene TRBV5-1 combines with J gene TRBJ2-7; weak D call: TRBD1 (6 bases). Sequenced here: unsorted PBMCs, sampled 0.4 years before starting antiretroviral therapy. CDR3 in DNA: TGCGCCAGCAGCTTGGGGCAGGGGTCAGGCGAGCAGTACTTC. This gives the protein CASSLGQGSGEQYF.